This T cell receptor beta chain was identified during a study of cytomegalovirus exposure and HLA in healthy donors. The study, taken as a whole, reports: Analysis was carried out at a later point, and it linked a missense DCLRE1C variant to TCR beta V- and J-gene trimming.

Notes on this clone: What it recognizes is unknown.

V lost 7 bases and J lost 11, with 8 bases in between. The germline V gene encodes CDR1 DFQATT and CDR2 SNEGSKA (reference sequence). This CDR3 contains 8 residues. In the PCR, 60 Vbeta and 13 Jbeta primers were used. Measured with immunoSEQ multiplex PCR; TCRdb has only the in-frame clones, and not every one. Of hundreds of thousands of clones listed, approximately 82% are singletons. This sequence joins TRBV20-1 and TRBJ1-1; D remains unclear. This receptor was taken from a male donor in good health and CMV-seronegative. Sequenced material: PBMCs. This CDR3 reads CSVAGAFF. The DNA for the CDR3 is TGCAGTGTGGCGGGGGCTTTCTTT.